These T cell receptor beta chains were read from a single sample in a study of cytomegalovirus exposure and HLA in healthy donors. The data were produced by immunoSEQ multiplex PCR, yet TCRdb's version contains in-frame clones alone and is incomplete. The sample table sets out more than 200,000 clones. Sequencing was performed on PBMCs. The receptors were sampled from a woman aged 25 to 39 in good health and CMV-seropositive. CDR3s include the opening cysteine and the closing phenylalanine or tryptophan. The D gene is left open where the match is weak.

>TRBJ1-2|TRBV19|-
TGTGCCAGTAGTATAGTGACCCAGGGATTCGATGGCTACACCTTC
CASSIVTQGFDGYTF
>TRBJ1-1|TRBV7-9|-
TGTGCCAGCAGCCCAGCCCGGGGTGAGGCGGACACTGAAGCTTTCTTT
CASSPARGEADTEAFF
>TRBJ2-7|TRBV7-2|-
TGTGCCAGCAGCTGGGTCGTCGACAGAGGCTCCTACGAGCAGTACTTC
CASSWVVDRGSYEQYF
>TRBJ1-6|TRBV5-1|TRBD1
TGCGCCAGCAGCCACCGGACAGGGGGGCTAGAATCCAATTCACCCCTCCACTTT
CASSHRTGGLESNSPLHF
>TRBJ1-1|TRBV6-5|-
TGTGCCAGCAGTTACTCAGGGGGGGCCTCGAACACTGAAGCTTTCTTT
CASSYSGGASNTEAFF
>TRBJ1-2|TRBV19|-
TGTGCCAGTAGTGGCGGATGGACAGCTAACTATGGCTACACCTTC
CASSGGWTANYGYTF
>TRBJ1-5|TRBV28|-
TGTGCCAGCAGTTTCGTGGGTCTAGGCAATCAGCCCCAGCATTTT
CASSFVGLGNQPQHF
>TRBJ2-7|TRBV9|TRBD1
TGTGCCAGCAGCGTAGGGGCCGGGACAGCGACCTACGAGCAGTACTTC
CASSVGAGTATYEQYF
>TRBJ2-2|TRBV6-5|-
TGTGCCAGCAGTTACGGACACCCAGCGAACACCGGGGAGCTGTTTTTT
CASSYGHPANTGELFF
>TRBJ2-1|TRBV29-1|TRBD2
TGCAGCATGACTAGCGGAAACTCCTACAATGAGCAGTTCTTC
CSMTSGNSYNEQFF
>TRBJ2-3|TRBV6-6|-
TGTGCCAGCACTGCAGCTCGGGGGACAGATACGCAGTATTTT
CASTAARGTDTQYF
>TRBJ2-5|TRBV29-1|-
TGCAGCGTTGGAGGATTTATGGAGACCCAGTACTTC
CSVGGFMETQYF
>TRBJ1-5|TRBV2|TRBD1
TGTGCCAGCATACAGGGGTTCAATCAGCCCCAGCATTTT
CASIQGFNQPQHF
>TRBJ2-1|TRBV6-5|TRBD1
TGTGCCAGTATCCGGGACAGGGCTTCGAATGAGCAGTTCTTC
CASIRDRASNEQFF
>TRBJ1-2|TRBV4-1|TRBD1
TGCGCCAGCAGCCAAGGAACAGGGGTATCTGGCTACACCTTC
CASSQGTGVSGYTF
>TRBJ2-1|TRBV19|TRBD2
TGTGCCAGTAGTACCGGGACTAGCGGGGGATACTCCTACAATGAGCAGTTCTTC
CASSTGTSGGYSYNEQFF
>TRBJ1-2|TRBV2|-
TGTGCCAGCAGTCGAAAACCCAGGGATGGGGGCTACACCTTC
CASSRKPRDGGYTF
>TRBJ2-7|TRBV5-4|-
TGTGCCAGCAGCTTGGCCGGGGGAGCCGAGCAGTACTTC
CASSLAGGAEQYF
>TRBJ2-7|TRBV4-3|TRBD1
TGCGCCAGCAGCCAGCGACAGGGGGCGAGATACGAGCAGTACTTC
CASSQRQGARYEQYF
>TRBJ2-7|TRBV19|TRBD1
TGTGCCAGCCAGGCCCCGGGACAGGGGACCTACGAGCAGTACTTC
CASQAPGQGTYEQYF
>TRBJ1-2|TRBV28|TRBD1
TGTGCCACCCAGGGACAGTATGGCTACACCTTC
CATQGQYGYTF
>TRBJ1-2|TRBV7-9|TRBD1
TGTGCCAGCAGCCCGGGGACAGCCTTGAACTATGGCTACACCTTC
CASSPGTALNYGYTF
>TRBJ2-1|TRBV7-2|TRBD2
TGTGCCAGCAGCTTCCGGCTAGCGGGAGGAGGCGATGAGCAGTTCTTC
CASSFRLAGGGDEQFF
>TRBJ1-5|TRBV27|-
TGTGCCAGCAGTTTTGACGCGCGGGGTCAGCCCCAGCATTTT
CASSFDARGQPQHF
>TRBJ1-1|TRBV7-8|-
TGTGCCAGCAGCTTAGCAGGGGAAGTGAACACTGAAGCTTTCTTT
CASSLAGEVNTEAFF
>TRBJ2-1|TRBV19|TRBD2
TGTGCCAGTAGCTTTAGCGGGTCTCTCTACAATGAGCAGTTCTTC
CASSFSGSLYNEQFF
>TRBJ2-6|TRBV18|TRBD1
TGTGCCAGCTCACCCTTTACTCAGGGGGCTGGGGCCAACGTCCTGACTTTC
CASSPFTQGAGANVLTF
>TRBJ2-7|TRBV9|-
TGTGCCAGCAGCGTAGGCGGGACAGTGACCTACGAGCAGTACTTC
CASSVGGTVTYEQYF
>TRBJ2-7|TRBV18|TRBD1
TGTGCCAGCTCAAGGGGACAGAACTACGAGCAGTACTTC
CASSRGQNYEQYF
>TRBJ2-3|TRBV2|-
TGTGCCAGCAGTCCCAGCGCAGATACGCAGTATTTT
CASSPSADTQYF
>TRBJ2-5|TRBV7-9|TRBD2
TGTGCCAGCAGCTTACCCATGGGGGGGGGAGAGACCCAGTACTTC
CASSLPMGGGETQYF
>TRBJ1-4|TRBV6-1|-
TGTGCCAGCAGTGAAAGGACAGTTAATGAAAAACTGTTTTTT
CASSERTVNEKLFF
>TRBJ1-2|TRBV6-1|-
TGTGCCAGCGGAAGGGGGGGCGGTAGCTATGGCTACACCTTC
CASGRGGGSYGYTF
>TRBJ1-1|TRBV4-3|-
TGCGCCAGCAGCCAAGATAGGTGGGGGGGGTCTGAAGCTTTCTTT
CASSQDRWGGSEAFF
>TRBJ2-1|TRBV7-9|TRBD1
TGTGCCAGCAGCCCGACGGGACAGGGATACAATGAGCAGTTCTTC
CASSPTGQGYNEQFF
>TRBJ2-7|TRBV28|-
TGTGCCAGCAGTTTATCACTATCTACCCTACGTGTGCAGTACTTC
CASSLSLSTLRVQYF
>TRBJ2-2|TRBV5-4|-
TGTGCCAGCAGTACAGACCGCACCGGGGAGCTGTTTTTT
CASSTDRTGELFF
>TRBJ2-7|TRBV4-1|-
TGCGCCAGCAGCCCCCAGGGGTCCTCCTACGAGCAGTACTTC
CASSPQGSSYEQYF
>TRBJ2-5|TRBV9|-
TGTGCCAGCAGCGTAACGGAAGAGACCCAGTACTTC
CASSVTEETQYF
>TRBJ2-5|TRBV5-1|TRBD2
TGCGCCAGCAGCTTAGGGACTAGCGGAGAGACCCAGTACTTC
CASSLGTSGETQYF
>TRBJ1-1|TRBV7-2|-
TGTGCCAGCAGCTTTTCTACTGAAGCTTTCTTT
CASSFSTEAFF